This section outlines one T cell receptor (beta chain) sequence together with its context. Its target is unknown. TCRdb's copy holds only in-frame clones and misses some; the assay was immunoSEQ multiplex PCR. This table holds under 1,100,000 clones, 65% to 80% found once. This specimen belongs to a study of shared clonotypes between healthy human individuals. As for the study in general: The people who gave samples were a couple of women and three men aged 18 to 49.

The study, taken as a whole, reports: Read depth was anticipated to influence clonotype sharing among donors.

V was shortened by 5 bases and J by 3 bases, with 2 bases between the two germline ends. Per germline, CDR1 WSHSY and CDR2 SAAADI. This CDR3 has 11 amino acids. J is TRBJ1-3 and V is TRBV10-2; D unresolved. This clonotype was obtained from a man between 18 and 29 years old in good health. The sequencing sample was made of memory CD4+ T cells sorted from blood. As to subset: CD45RA-negative fraction. The DNA of the CDR3 is TGCGCCAGCAGTTTTGGAAACACCATATATTTT. It specifies CASSFGNTIYF.